This TCR beta chain comes out of a study of blood T cell repertoires in COVID-19. About the research overall: The United States, Italy and Spain were the sources of the acute and convalescent COVID-19 samples. The analysed material was cDNA or gDNA that came from T cells, B-cell-depleted T cells, or PBMCs.

The CDR3 totals 19 residues. Germline CDR1 SEHNR, CDR2 FQNEAQ (reference sequence). V shed 4 bases and J 1 base; nucleotides not matched to a gene: 10. In the authors' workflow: By means of reference gene primer amplification, nucleated cell counts were estimated. Sequencing was performed with immunoSEQ multiplex PCR; in TCRdb, only in-frame clones are kept and a portion is missing. V and J calls and clone size are copied from that table; D and trimming were computed from the DNA. Among about 26,000 clones listed, around 65% were seen once. The source of this sequence is a man aged 60 to 75 with active or convalescent COVID-19. The chain employs TRBV7-9 and TRBJ2-2, with 12 bases that match TRBD2. Sequenced sample: peripheral blood. DNA of the CDR3: TGTGCCAGCAGCTCCAACCAAGGGACTAGCGGGTGGAACACCGGGGAGCTGTTTTTT. It encodes CASSSNQGTSGWNTGELFF.